Below, 27 T cell receptor beta chains from the same sample are listed, as sequenced in a study of cytomegalovirus exposure and HLA in healthy donors. Primers: 60 Vbeta forward and 13 Jbeta reverse. Clones were read by immunoSEQ multiplex PCR, and TCRdb kept only the in-frame ones, dropping some. Here the sample spans 210,000 or so clones, 77% being singletons. The sequenced sample consisted of PBMCs. Source of these receptors: a woman aged 30 to 39 in good health and CMV-seropositive.

This chain uses TRBV28 with TRBJ1-1, with TRBD1 matching 12 bases. In germline, CDR1 is MDHEN, CDR2 SYDVKM. This CDR3 region has 17 residues. V trimming: 5 bases; J trimming: 2 bases; junction bases outside the gene matches: 9. CDR3 loop: CASSLPGQGAFNTEAFF. The CDR3 bases are TGTGCCAGCAGTCTGCCGGGACAGGGGGCGTTTAACACTGAAGCTTTCTTT.

The gene calls are TRBV18 and TRBJ1-1; possible D gene TRBD1, 6 bases. The CDR3 length is 15 residues. Looked up from germline, CDR1 is KGHSH and CDR2 is LQKENI. V was pared by 1 base and J by 1 base, with 10 bases between. The CDR3 loop is CASSPLAGANTEAFF. CDR3 bases: TGTGCCAGCTCACCACTGGCAGGGGCGAACACTGAAGCTTTCTTT.

This rearrangement joins TRBV27 to TRBJ2-2; 11 bases line up with TRBD2. The CDR3 is made up of 16 amino acids. The trim removed 10 bases at V and 0 bases at J, leaving 7 bases unmatched. Germline V gives CDR1 MNHEY, CDR2 SMNVEV (reference sequence). The CDR3 coding sequence is TGTGCCACCAAATATAGCGGGGGGGCGAACACCGGGGAGCTGTTTTTT. Translated: CATKYSGGANTGELFF.

The V gene is TRBV2, the J gene TRBJ1-1; 9 bases agree with TRBD1. Germline lookup yields CDR1 SNHLY and CDR2 FYNNEI. V dropped 6 bases and J dropped 4; count of bases not matched to a gene: 6. The CDR3 totals 14 residues. CDR3 in amino acids: CASRGTGLGTEAFF. CDR3 bases: TGTGCCAGCAGGGGGACAGGGCTGGGCACTGAAGCTTTCTTT.

The rearrangement links TRBV30 to TRBJ1-1; no clear D. This CDR3 contains 11 residues. CDR1 and CDR2 (germline): GTSNPN, SVGIG (reference sequence). Trimming stripped 0 bases from V and 6 bases from J, with 5 bases between. This CDR3 reads CAWSVRPEAFF. The CDR3 region has the DNA TGTGCCTGGAGTGTGAGGCCTGAAGCTTTCTTT.

The chain combines TRBV27 with TRBJ2-6; 9 bases fit TRBD1. Germline lookup yields CDR1 MNHEY and CDR2 SMNVEV (reference sequence). Trimming took 6 bases from V and 0 from J; bases not matched to a gene: 9. The CDR3 is made up of 18 amino acids. Here the CDR3 reads CASSPRDRASSGANVLTF. DNA for the CDR3: TGTGCCAGCAGCCCTCGGGACAGGGCGAGCTCTGGGGCCAACGTCCTGACTTTC.

For this clone: Other DNA sequences in the sample encode the same CDR3. The chain has TRBV19 and TRBJ2-7; D possibly corresponds to TRBD1 (6 bases). The CDR3 consists of 16 residues. V was cut by 1 base and J by 2 bases, with 15 bases left in between. CDR1 is LNHDA and CDR2 is SQIVND in the germline V gene (reference sequence). The chain's CDR3 is CASSIAGQGGPYEQYF. The CDR3 nucleotides are TGTGCCAGTAGTATAGCGGGACAAGGAGGTCCCTACGAGCAGTACTTC. Full variable domain (outside the CDR3, taken from reference TRBV19 and TRBJ2-7): DGGITQSPKYLFRKEGQNVTLSCEQNLNHDAMYWYRQDPGQGLRLIYYSQIVNDFQKGDIAEGYSVSREKKESFPLTVTSAQKNPTAFYLCASSIAGQGGPYEQYFGPGTRLTVT.

The rearrangement uses TRBV28 and TRBJ1-3, with D unclear. CDR1 is MDHEN, CDR2 SYDVKM, per germline. The CDR3 extends over 15 amino acids. Trimming cost V 5 bases and J 1 base, with 12 bases left between them. CDR3 sequence: CASSKTGISGNTIYF. CDR3 bases: TGTGCCAGCAGTAAGACGGGAATTTCTGGAAACACCATATATTTT.

The chain combines TRBV19 with TRBJ1-6; a weak D match, TRBD1 (5 bases). The germline gives CDR1 LNHDA, CDR2 SQIVND (reference sequence). The CDR3 is 15 amino acids. V lost 5 bases and J lost 5, with 13 bases in between. In nucleotides, the CDR3 is TGTGCCAGTAGTCTCAGGGTCGGAAATAATTCACCCCTCCACTTT. This gives the protein CASSLRVGNNSPLHF.

The chain couples TRBV7-2 to TRBJ1-2, with D maybe TRBD1 (5 bases). CDR1 and CDR2 (germline): SGHTA, FQGNSA. The CDR3 totals 14 residues. V lost 1 base and J lost 2, with 8 bases in between. This CDR3 is CASSLERGNYGYTF. CDR3 nucleotides: TGTGCCAGCAGCTTAGAAAGGGGAAACTATGGCTACACCTTC.

This clone was seen more than once but under ten times. This chain links TRBV6-5 with TRBJ2-7; weak D call: TRBD2 (6 bases). V lost 9 bases to trimming and J lost 6 bases, with 15 bases between them. Germline assignment: CDR1 MNHEY and CDR2 SVGAGI. The CDR3 has 12 amino acids. The chain's CDR3 is CASRFGGGEQYF. The CDR3 DNA follows: TGTGCCAGTCGATTCGGGGGAGGCGAGCAGTACTTC.

This clone was picked up a small number of times. The genes are TRBV19 and TRBJ1-4; D uncertain. Germline V lookup: CDR1 LNHDA, CDR2 SQIVND (reference sequence). Trimming took off 2 bases at V and 8 bases at J, with 9 bases between the two ends. The CDR3 spans 13 residues. In DNA, the CDR3 is TGTGCCAGTAGTATAAATCTATGGGAAAAACTGTTTTTT. It encodes CASSINLWEKLFF.

The V call is TRBV6-1, the J call TRBJ1-5; possible D gene TRBD1, 5 bases. Germline values: CDR1 MNHNS, CDR2 SASEGT. The germline V and J ends were trimmed by 2 bases and 9 bases, with 11 bases remaining between them. This CDR3 has 13 amino acids. CDR3 DNA: TGTGCCAGCAGTGAACAGGGTAGCGGGCCCCAGCATTTT. It codes for CASSEQGSGPQHF.

The gene calls are TRBV4-1 and TRBJ1-2; D is uncertain. The CDR3 extends over 15 amino acids. V was trimmed by 2 bases and J by 8 bases, leaving 18 bases between them. Germline V CDR1 and CDR2: MGHRA, YSYEKL. The CDR3 sequence: CASSQTSTRFEGYTF. DNA for the CDR3: TGCGCCAGCAGCCAAACCTCGACACGTTTCGAGGGCTACACCTTC.

The chain recombines TRBV2 with TRBJ1-2; no firm D call. V shed 1 base and J shed 4 bases, with 7 bases lying between them. The germline CDR1 and CDR2 sequences are SNHLY and FYNNEI. The CDR3 extends over 13 amino acids. The CDR3 nucleotides read TGTGCCAGCAGTGAAGTGGAGGCCTATGGCTACACCTTC. Translation: CASSEVEAYGYTF.

This clone was picked up a small number of times. This chain joins TRBV5-1 and TRBJ2-2, with 11 bases aligning to TRBD1. The CDR3 is 15 amino acids. Germline V gene sequence: CDR1 SGHRS, CDR2 YFSETQ. V was clipped by 3 bases and J by 4 bases; unmatched bases: 2. CDR3 in amino acids: CASSWGTGGTGELFF. The CDR3 bases are TGCGCCAGCAGCTGGGGGACAGGGGGCACCGGGGAGCTGTTTTTT. The full variable domain, its missing parts supplied by reference TRBV5-1 and TRBJ2-2, is KAGVTQTPRYLIKTRGQQVTLSCSPISGHRSVSWYQQTPGQGLQFLFEYFSETQRNKGNFPGRFSGRQFSNSRSEMNVSTLELGDSALYLCASSWGTGGTGELFFGEGSRLTVL.

This clone occurred a few times. The chain joins TRBV18 to TRBJ2-7, with 8 bases that match TRBD1. V lost 6 bases and J lost 2; bases outside the gene matches: 12. The germline V gene encodes CDR1 KGHSH and CDR2 LQKENI. This CDR3 comprises 16 residues. The CDR3 DNA reads as TGTGCCAGCTCGGCGGTAGGAACAGGGGGGACCTACGAGCAGTACTTC. It codes for CASSAVGTGGTYEQYF.

The J gene is TRBJ2-5, the V gene TRBV7-3; D possibly corresponds to TRBD2 (6 bases). The CDR3 is 14 residues long. Per germline, CDR1 SGHTA and CDR2 FQGTGA. Trimming shortened V by 3 bases and J by 5 bases, and 13 bases separated the two germline ends. In DNA, the CDR3 is TGTGCCAGCAGCTTGAGCGGGCTAGGCGAGACCCAGTACTTC. It translates to CASSLSGLGETQYF.

The chain recombines TRBV28 with TRBJ2-5, with 11 bases that match TRBD2. CDR1 MDHEN and CDR2 SYDVKM come from the germline V gene. The CDR3 runs to 17 residues. Germline trimming cut 3 bases from V and 1 base from J; bases unmatched to any gene: 7. The CDR3 here is CASSFPGTSGTQETQYF. The CDR3 coding sequence is TGTGCCAGCAGTTTCCCCGGGACTAGCGGAACCCAAGAGACCCAGTACTTC.

The sample holds one count of this clone. The chain employs TRBV2 and TRBJ2-7; possibly TRBD1 for D (6 bases). There are 15 residues in the CDR3. V was shortened by 6 bases and J by 0 bases, with 15 bases between the two germline ends. The germline CDR1 and CDR2 sequences are SNHLY and FYNNEI. This CDR3 is CASREYRQVSYEQYF. As DNA, the CDR3 is TGTGCCAGCAGGGAATATCGACAGGTCTCCTACGAGCAGTACTTC. Full variable domain (outside the CDR3, taken from reference TRBV2 and TRBJ2-7): EPEVTQTPSHQVTQMGQEVILRCVPISNHLYFYWYRQILGQKVEFLVSFYNNEISEKSEIFDDQFSVERPDGSNFTLKIRSTKLEDSAMYFCASREYRQVSYEQYFGPGTRLTVT.

The chain links TRBV13 to TRBJ1-1; tentative D call: TRBD1 (5 bases). CDR3 length equals 14 residues. Trimming stripped 0 bases from V and 4 bases from J, with 9 bases between. Germline V gene data show CDR1 as PRHDT and CDR2 as FYEKMQ (reference sequence). The CDR3 DNA reads as TGTGCCAGCAGCTTAGGCTTAAGGGGCACTGAAGCTTTCTTT. Its translation is CASSLGLRGTEAFF.

The CDR3 DNA reads TGTGCCAGCAGCCGGGACAGGGGGTATGGCTACACCTTC. Encoded protein: CASSRDRGYGYTF. This chain uses TRBV5-4 with TRBJ1-2; 11 bases are a match to TRBD1. Trimming took 4 bases from V and 5 from J; bases not matched to a gene: 1. Germline values: CDR1 SGHNT, CDR2 YYREEE (reference sequence). This CDR3 region has 13 residues.

The chain has TRBV2 and TRBJ2-1; maybe TRBD2 (7 bases). Germline V gene sequence: CDR1 SNHLY, CDR2 FYNNEI. The CDR3 is 15 amino acids. Trimming removed 1 base from V and 8 bases from J, with 15 bases in between. The CDR3 is CASSEEEGRGHEQFF. For the CDR3, the DNA is TGTGCCAGCAGTGAAGAGGAGGGGCGGGGGCATGAGCAGTTCTTC.

CDR3 sequence (DNA): TGTGCCAGCTCACCAGACCAAGCGGGTCTAGGGCAGCCCCAGCATTTT. Amino acid sequence: CASSPDQAGLGQPQHF. This rearrangement joins TRBV18 to TRBJ1-5; the D is unclear. CDR1 is KGHSH and CDR2 is LQKENI in the germline V gene. The CDR3 is 16 residues long. V lost 2 bases to trimming and J lost 7 bases, with 18 bases between them.

The J gene is TRBJ2-2, the V gene TRBV7-3; TRBD2 is a possible D gene (5 bases). Looked up from germline, CDR1 is SGHTA and CDR2 is FQGTGA. The CDR3 extends over 13 amino acids. V was cut by 5 bases and J by 4 bases, with 8 bases left in between. CDR3 region: CASSAGGTGELFF. CDR3 DNA sequence: TGTGCCAGCAGCGCGGGCGGCACCGGGGAGCTGTTTTTT.

The rearrangement joins TRBV4-2 to TRBJ2-7; tentatively, D is TRBD2 (7 bases). V was shortened by 3 bases and J by 2 bases, with 20 bases between the two germline ends. The CDR3 has 17 residues. The germline V gene encodes CDR1 LGHNA and CDR2 YNFKEQ. The CDR3 nucleotides read TGTGCCAGCAGCCACCAAGGGGCGGGGGCGGCAGCCTACGAGCAGTACTTC. It yields the protein CASSHQGAGAAAYEQYF.

This clone was observed a handful of times. V is TRBV7-2 and J is TRBJ1-5, with D perhaps TRBD1 (5 bases). The CDR3 loop spans 15 amino acids. CDR1 and CDR2 (germline): SGHTA, FQGNSA. Trimming shortened V by 1 base and J by 6 bases, and 13 bases separated the two germline ends. Here the CDR3 reads CASSLDRQFGQPQHF. CDR3 coding DNA: TGTGCCAGCAGCTTAGATCGACAGTTTGGTCAGCCCCAGCATTTT.